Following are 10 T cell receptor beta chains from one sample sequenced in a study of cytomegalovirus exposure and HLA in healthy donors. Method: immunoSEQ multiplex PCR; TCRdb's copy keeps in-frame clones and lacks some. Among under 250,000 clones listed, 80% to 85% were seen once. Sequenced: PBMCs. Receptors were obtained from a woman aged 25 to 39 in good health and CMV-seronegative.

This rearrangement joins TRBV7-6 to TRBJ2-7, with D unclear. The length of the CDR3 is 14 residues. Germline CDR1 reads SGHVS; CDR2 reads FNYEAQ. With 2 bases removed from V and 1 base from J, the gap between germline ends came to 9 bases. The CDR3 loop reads CASSLSASSYEQYF. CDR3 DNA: TGTGCCAGCAGCTTAAGCGCCAGTTCCTACGAGCAGTACTTC.

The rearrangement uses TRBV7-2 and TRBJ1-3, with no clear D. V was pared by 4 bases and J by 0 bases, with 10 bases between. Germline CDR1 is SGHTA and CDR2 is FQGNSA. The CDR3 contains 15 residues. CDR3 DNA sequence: TGTGCCAGCAGCTCCAGGCTCCTCTCTGGAAACACCATATATTTT. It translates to CASSSRLLSGNTIYF.

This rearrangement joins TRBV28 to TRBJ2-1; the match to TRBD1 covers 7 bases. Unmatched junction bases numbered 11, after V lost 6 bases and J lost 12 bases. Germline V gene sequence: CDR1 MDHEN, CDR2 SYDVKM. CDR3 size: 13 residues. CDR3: CASSPRQGEGQFF. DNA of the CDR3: TGTGCCAGCAGCCCAAGACAGGGAGAAGGGCAGTTCTTC.

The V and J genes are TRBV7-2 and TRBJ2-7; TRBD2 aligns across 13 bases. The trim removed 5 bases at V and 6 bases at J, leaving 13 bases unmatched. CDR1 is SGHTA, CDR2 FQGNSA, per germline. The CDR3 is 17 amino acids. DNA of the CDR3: TGTGCCAGCAGCCTAGGGACTAGCGGGATCGGTCTACGCGAGCAGTACTTC. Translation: CASSLGTSGIGLREQYF.

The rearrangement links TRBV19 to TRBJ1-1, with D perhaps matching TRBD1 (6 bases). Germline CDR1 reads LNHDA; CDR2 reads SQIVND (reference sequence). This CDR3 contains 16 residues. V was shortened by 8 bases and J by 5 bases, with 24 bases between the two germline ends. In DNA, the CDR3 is TGTGCCAGTGTCTCCCTCGCGGGGGGCAAAGGTACTGAAGCTTTCTTT. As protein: CASVSLAGGKGTEAFF. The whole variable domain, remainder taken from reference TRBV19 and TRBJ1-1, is DGGITQSPKYLFRKEGQNVTLSCEQNLNHDAMYWYRQDPGQGLRLIYYSQIVNDFQKGDIAEGYSVSREKKESFPLTVTSAQKNPTAFYLCASVSLAGGKGTEAFFGQGTRLTVV.

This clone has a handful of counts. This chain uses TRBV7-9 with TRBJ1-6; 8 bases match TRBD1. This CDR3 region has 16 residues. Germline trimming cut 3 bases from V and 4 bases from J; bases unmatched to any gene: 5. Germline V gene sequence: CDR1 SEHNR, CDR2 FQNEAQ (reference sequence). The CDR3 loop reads CASSFGTGFYNSPLHF. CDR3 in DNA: TGTGCCAGCAGCTTTGGGACAGGCTTTTATAATTCACCCCTCCACTTT.

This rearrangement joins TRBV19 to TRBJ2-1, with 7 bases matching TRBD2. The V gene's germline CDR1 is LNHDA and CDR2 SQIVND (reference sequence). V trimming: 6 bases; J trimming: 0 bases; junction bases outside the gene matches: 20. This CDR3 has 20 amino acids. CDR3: CASSTPSPPPSSGSYNEQFF. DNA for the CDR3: TGTGCCAGTAGCACTCCCTCACCCCCCCCCTCTAGCGGCTCCTACAATGAGCAGTTCTTC.

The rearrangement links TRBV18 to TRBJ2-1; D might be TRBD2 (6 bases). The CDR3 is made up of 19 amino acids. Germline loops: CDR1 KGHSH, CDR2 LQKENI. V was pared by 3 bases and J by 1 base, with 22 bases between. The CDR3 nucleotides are TGTGCCAGCTCACCCAACCTAGCGACACTAAGTCGGTCCTACAATGAGCAGTTCTTC. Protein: CASSPNLATLSRSYNEQFF.

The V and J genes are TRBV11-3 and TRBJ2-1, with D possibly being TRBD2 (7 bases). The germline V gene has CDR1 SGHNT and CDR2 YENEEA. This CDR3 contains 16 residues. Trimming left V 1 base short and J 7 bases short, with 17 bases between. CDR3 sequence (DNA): TGTGCCAGCAGCTTAGGAGGGGGGGGCCGTGGGAATGAGCAGTTCTTC. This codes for CASSLGGGGRGNEQFF.

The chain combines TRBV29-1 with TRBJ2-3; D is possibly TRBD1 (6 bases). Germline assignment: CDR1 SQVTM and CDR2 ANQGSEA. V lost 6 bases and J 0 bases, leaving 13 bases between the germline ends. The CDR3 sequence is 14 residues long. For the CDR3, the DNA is TGCAGCGTCCTCGACAGGCCGAGCACAGATACGCAGTATTTT. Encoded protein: CSVLDRPSTDTQYF.